This TCR beta chain was identified during a study of T-cell memory formation after mild COVID-19. This clonotype appeared a few times. TCRdb ran MiXCR on the 5' RACE reads and lists one entry per CDR3 protein. The table records around 300,000 distinct CDR3 sequences, under 15% of them present only once. This CDR3 comprises 16 residues. With V trimmed by 2 bases and J by 8 bases, 11 bases remained unmatched. Per germline, CDR1 SEHNR and CDR2 FQNEAQ (reference sequence). The TCR comes from a man between 18 and 29 years old who had mild COVID-19 (a few samples of this study predate the infection). Cell type and time point are not known. Specimen: PBMCs or a T cell subset sorted from them (not recorded which). This rearrangement joins TRBV7-9 to TRBJ1-4; 7 positions match TRBD1. CDR3 loop: CASSLSPTGDREKLFF. The CDR3 DNA sequence: TGTGCCAGCAGCTTATCACCCACAGGGGATCGCGAAAAACTGTTTTTT.